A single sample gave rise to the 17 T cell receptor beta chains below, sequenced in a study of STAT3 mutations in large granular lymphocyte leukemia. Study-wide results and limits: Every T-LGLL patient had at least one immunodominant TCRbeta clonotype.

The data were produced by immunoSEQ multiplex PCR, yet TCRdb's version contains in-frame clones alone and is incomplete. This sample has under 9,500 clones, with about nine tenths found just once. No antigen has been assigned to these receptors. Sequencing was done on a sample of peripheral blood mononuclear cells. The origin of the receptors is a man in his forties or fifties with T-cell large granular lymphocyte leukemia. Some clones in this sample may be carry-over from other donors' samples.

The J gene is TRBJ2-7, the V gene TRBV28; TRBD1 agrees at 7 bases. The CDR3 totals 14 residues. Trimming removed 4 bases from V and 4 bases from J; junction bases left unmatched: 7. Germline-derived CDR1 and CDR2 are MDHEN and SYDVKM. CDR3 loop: CASSSRGLGYEQYF. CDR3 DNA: TGTGCCAGCAGTTCGAGGGGGCTGGGGTACGAGCAGTACTTC.

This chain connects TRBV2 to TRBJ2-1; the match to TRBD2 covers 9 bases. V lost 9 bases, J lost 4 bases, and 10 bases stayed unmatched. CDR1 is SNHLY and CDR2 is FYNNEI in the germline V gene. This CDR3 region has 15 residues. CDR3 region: CARSRAGGSYNEQFF. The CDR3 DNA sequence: TGTGCCAGAAGTCGAGCGGGGGGCTCGTACAATGAGCAGTTCTTC.

CDR3 protein: CASSPGQGTLTDTQYF. CDR3 DNA sequence: TGTGCCAGCTCACCCGGACAGGGGACCCTCACAGATACGCAGTATTTT. J is TRBJ2-3 and V is TRBV18, with TRBD1 matching 9 bases. Looked up from germline, CDR1 is KGHSH and CDR2 is LQKENI. V dropped 3 bases and J dropped 2; count of bases not matched to a gene: 6. CDR3 length equals 16 residues.

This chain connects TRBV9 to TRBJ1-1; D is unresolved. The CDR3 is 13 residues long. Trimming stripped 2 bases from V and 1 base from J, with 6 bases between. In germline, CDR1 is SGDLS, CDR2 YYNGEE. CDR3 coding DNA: TGTGCCAGCAGCGTTTCGCCGAACACTGAAGCTTTCTTT. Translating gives CASSVSPNTEAFF.

In DNA form, the CDR3 reads TGCGCCAGCAGCGGGTCAATGACAGACAACTCCTACGAGCAGTACTTC. Amino acids: CASSGSMTDNSYEQYF. This chain connects TRBV5-1 to TRBJ2-7; a weak D match, TRBD1 (5 bases). Germline CDR1 is SGHRS and CDR2 is YFSETQ. The CDR3 is 16 amino acids. Trimming shortened V by 4 bases and J by 0 bases, and 17 bases separated the two germline ends.

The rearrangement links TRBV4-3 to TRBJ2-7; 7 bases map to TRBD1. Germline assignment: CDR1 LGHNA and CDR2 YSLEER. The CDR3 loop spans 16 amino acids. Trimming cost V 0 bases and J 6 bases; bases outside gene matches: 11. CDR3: CASSQDWGQRQSEQYF. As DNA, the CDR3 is TGCGCCAGCAGCCAAGATTGGGGACAGCGTCAATCCGAGCAGTACTTC.

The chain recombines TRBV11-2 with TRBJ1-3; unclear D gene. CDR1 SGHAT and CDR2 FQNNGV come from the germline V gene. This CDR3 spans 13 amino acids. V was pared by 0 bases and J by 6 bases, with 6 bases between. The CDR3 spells CASSLEPKNTIYF. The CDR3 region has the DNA TGTGCCAGCAGCTTAGAGCCCAAAAACACCATATATTTT.

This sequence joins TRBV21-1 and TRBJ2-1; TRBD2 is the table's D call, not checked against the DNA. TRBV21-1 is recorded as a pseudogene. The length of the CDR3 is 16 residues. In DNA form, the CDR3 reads TGTGCCAGCAGCAATGAGGGGACTAGCGGGAACAATGAGCAGTTCTTC. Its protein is CASSNEGTSGNNEQFF.

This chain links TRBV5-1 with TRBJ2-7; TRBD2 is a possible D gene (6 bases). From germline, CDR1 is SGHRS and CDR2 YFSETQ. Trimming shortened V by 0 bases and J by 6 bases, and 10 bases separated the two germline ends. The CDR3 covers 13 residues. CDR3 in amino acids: CASSLGQGGEQYF. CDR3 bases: TGCGCCAGCAGCTTGGGCCAGGGAGGCGAGCAGTACTTC.

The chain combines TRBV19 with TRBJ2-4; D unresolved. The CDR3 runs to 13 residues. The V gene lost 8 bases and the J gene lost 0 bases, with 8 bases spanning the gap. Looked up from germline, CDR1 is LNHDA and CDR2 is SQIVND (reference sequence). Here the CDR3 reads CASRELAKNIQYF. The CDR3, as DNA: TGTGCCAGTCGAGAGTTAGCCAAAAACATTCAGTACTTC.

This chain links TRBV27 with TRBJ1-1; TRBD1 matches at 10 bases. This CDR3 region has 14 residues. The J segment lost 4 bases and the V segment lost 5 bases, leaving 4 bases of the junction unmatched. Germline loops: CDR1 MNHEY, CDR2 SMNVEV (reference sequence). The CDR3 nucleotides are TGTGCCAGCAGTACGACAGGGGGCGGCACTGAAGCTTTCTTT. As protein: CASSTTGGGTEAFF.

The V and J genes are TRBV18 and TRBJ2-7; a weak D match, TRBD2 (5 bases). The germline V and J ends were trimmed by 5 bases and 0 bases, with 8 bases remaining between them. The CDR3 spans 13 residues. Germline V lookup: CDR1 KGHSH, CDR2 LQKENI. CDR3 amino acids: CASSTGNSYEQYF. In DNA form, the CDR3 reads TGTGCCAGCTCAACGGGGAACTCCTACGAGCAGTACTTC.

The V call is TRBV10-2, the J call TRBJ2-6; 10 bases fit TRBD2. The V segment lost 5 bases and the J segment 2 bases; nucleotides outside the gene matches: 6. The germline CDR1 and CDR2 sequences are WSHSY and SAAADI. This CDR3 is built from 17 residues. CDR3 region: CASSPLAGEAGANVLTF. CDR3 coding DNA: TGCGCCAGCAGTCCTCTAGCGGGGGAAGCTGGGGCCAACGTCCTGACTTTC.

CDR3 DNA sequence: TGCGCCAGCAGATTCGAGATAGGGGAAAATTCACCCCTCCACTTT. It yields the protein CASRFEIGENSPLHF. The gene calls are TRBV10-2 and TRBJ1-6, with a weak D call TRBD1 (5 bases). The CDR3 runs to 15 residues. V was clipped by 6 bases and J by 7 bases, with 16 bases between them. Germline V gene lookup returns CDR1 WSHSY and CDR2 SAAADI.

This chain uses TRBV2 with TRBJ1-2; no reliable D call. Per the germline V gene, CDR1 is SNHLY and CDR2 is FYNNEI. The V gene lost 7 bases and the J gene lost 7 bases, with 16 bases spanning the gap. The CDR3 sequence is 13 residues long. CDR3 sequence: CASTGVGRSGYTF. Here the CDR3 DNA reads TGTGCCAGCACCGGCGTAGGGCGGAGTGGCTACACCTTC.

The CDR3 coding sequence is TGTGCCAGCAGTTCGACAGGGGGGCAGCCCCAGCATTTT. Translation: CASSSTGGQPQHF. This chain links TRBV27 with TRBJ1-5; the match to TRBD1 covers 9 bases. This CDR3 has 13 residues. V shed 4 bases, J shed 7 bases, and the junction held 2 bases outside the gene matches. Germline loops: CDR1 MNHEY, CDR2 SMNVEV (reference sequence).

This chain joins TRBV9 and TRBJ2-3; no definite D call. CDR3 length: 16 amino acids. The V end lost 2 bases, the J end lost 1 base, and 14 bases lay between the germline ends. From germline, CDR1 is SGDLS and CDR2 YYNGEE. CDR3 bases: TGTGCCAGCAGCGTTTACTCCCTCGCGGGCACAGATACGCAGTATTTT. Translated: CASSVYSLAGTDTQYF.